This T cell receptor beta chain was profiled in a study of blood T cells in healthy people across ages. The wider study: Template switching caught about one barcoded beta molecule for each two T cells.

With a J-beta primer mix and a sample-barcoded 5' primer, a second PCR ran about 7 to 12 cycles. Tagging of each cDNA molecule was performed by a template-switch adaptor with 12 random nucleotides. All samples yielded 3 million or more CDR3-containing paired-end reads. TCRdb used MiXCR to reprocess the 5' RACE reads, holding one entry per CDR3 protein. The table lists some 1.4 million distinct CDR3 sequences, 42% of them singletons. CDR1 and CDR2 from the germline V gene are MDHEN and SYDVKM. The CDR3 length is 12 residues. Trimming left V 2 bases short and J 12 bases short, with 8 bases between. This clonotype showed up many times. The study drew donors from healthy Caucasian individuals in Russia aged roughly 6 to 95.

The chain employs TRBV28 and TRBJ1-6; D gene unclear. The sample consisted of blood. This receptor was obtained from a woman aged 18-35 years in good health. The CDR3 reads CASSLPRGPLHF. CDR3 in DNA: TGTGCCAGCAGTTTACCGCGGGGACCCCTCCACTTT.